What follows is one T cell receptor beta chain and its context. This clonotype came up a few times. What antigen it recognizes has not been identified. No base quality values were provided; no much bigger clone lies one nucleotide off. The data originate from a study of blood T cells in healthy people across ages (dated by TCRdb to the mid-2010s). The study in broad terms: In model experiments, roughly one uniquely barcoded TCR beta cDNA molecule per two T cells was captured by template switching. Using deep sequencing normalized with unique cDNA molecular identifiers, the study measured how TCR beta repertoire diversity changes with age. Four age groups were formed from the donors: young (average roughly 15 years), middle-aged (just under 40), aged (62) and long-lived (around 80). Donors of different ages were randomly distributed across sequencing lanes to avoid experimental bias. The study analyzed two additional independent replicas of 1 million unique cDNA reads from the same blood draw for two donors, one aged 18 to 30 and one aged 80 or older. General study outcomes and caveats: Because the CMV infection status of the donors was unknown, age-related changes in expanded clonotypes may potentially have been confounded. Observed TCR beta diversity per million T cells fell roughly linearly with age, and a significant reduction was already apparent by age about 43. Compared with the aged group, the long-lived group had more naive CD4+ T cells, fewer expanded clones and increased TCR diversity, suggesting age selection. Bulk unsorted PBMC profiling prevented conclusive comparison of naive and antigen-experienced compartments. Total diversity estimates from one million sequenced T cells were considered lower bounds and underestimates. There was a strong correlation between observed TCR beta diversity and the percentage of naive T cells measured by flow cytometry.

Libraries came from 5' RACE. The listed sequencing device is Illumina HiSeq 2500. The second PCR ran for about 6 to 12 cycles and used a J-beta primer mix along with a sample-barcoded 5' primer. A unique molecular identifier was introduced onto each TCR beta cDNA molecule by a template-switch 5' adaptor carrying 12 random nucleotides. At least 2.5 million CDR3-containing paired-end reads were obtained from each sample. First-strand cDNA synthesis was performed from all RNA using the Mint cDNA synthesis kit, with priming by a TRBC-specific oligonucleotide. All cDNA was treated with uracil-DNA glycosylase and then went through a first 18-cycle PCR with the universal primers M1SS and BC2_uni_R. As for how the authors treated the data: Normalization of each sample was performed by random selection of 1 million high-quality reads, each carrying a distinct molecular identifier. Instead of being binned into consensus sequences, reads with shared molecular identifiers were discarded. CDR3 identification, clonotype clustering and error correction used MiTCR with a Q25 quality threshold and the strictest error-elimination algorithm. A nonparametric unseen species model using Euler transformation provided a lower-bound estimate of total TCR beta diversity. TCRdb passed the public sequencing reads through fastp at Q25 and MiXCR, retaining productive beta sequences. Rows with a matching CDR3 protein are joined into one entry that keeps the most common DNA and genes. The V and J calls and clone size come from TCRdb's table, not from the authors' own analysis. Here the sample has approximately 810,000 distinct CDR3 sequences; 29% occur a single time. Roughly 17% of the sample is taken by the ten largest.

Systemically healthy Caucasian individuals from Russia, 35 to 40 in total and aged about 6 to 90 years, were included as donors. Each donor gave 8 to 10 milliliters of peripheral blood, collected into EDTA-treated Vacutainer tubes. Ficoll-Paque density-gradient centrifugation was used to isolate PBMCs, with at least 6 million per sample. Total RNA, at least 5.5 micrograms per sample, was extracted from PBMCs with Trizol reagent. Naive CD45RAhigh/CD27high T cell percentages were measured by flow cytometry on a PBMC aliquot from every donor. What was sequenced was blood. This clonotype was sampled from a woman of 80 years or more in good health.

The CDR3 in this case is CASSPPGLAGKDTQYF. At the DNA level, the sequence is TGTGCCAGCTCACCACCAGGACTAGCGGGGAAAGATACGCAGTATTTT. The chain employs TRBV18 and TRBJ2-3; TRBD2 lines up with 12 middle nucleotides. Clipping removes 0 bases from V and 5 bases from J, with 3 as the unmatched junction base count. From cysteine to phenylalanine, the CDR3 is 16 amino acids long. Just the 48-base CDR3 DNA is kept, in frame starting at base 1. CDR1 KGHSH and CDR2 LQKENI are derived from the germline V gene.